What follows are 2 T cell receptor beta chains derived from one specimen sequenced in a study of T cell clonality in common variable immunodeficiency. The study, taken as a whole, reports: Common variable immunodeficiency TCR beta sequences reportedly had fewer deletions and N-nucleotide insertions.

For these receptors, no antigen is known. The data were produced by immunoSEQ multiplex PCR, yet TCRdb's version contains in-frame clones alone and is incomplete. The sample is made up of tens of thousands of clones, none counted only once. Sequencing was performed on peripheral blood mononuclear cells. These receptors were collected from a human donor with common variable immunodeficiency.

Ten or more counts support this clone. The read is 3 residues too short to cover the CDR3 end, so that end is filled in from the germline J gene. V is TRBV20-1 and J is TRBJ2-1, with a weak D call TRBD1 (5 bases). Germline CDR1 and CDR2: DFQATT and SNEGSKA (reference sequence). The CDR3 extends over 10 amino acids. V was trimmed by 6 bases and J by 5 bases, leaving 5 bases between them. The CDR3 sequence is CSATDNEQFF. The DNA read from the CDR3 is TGCAGTGCGACAGACAATGAG.

This clone has a count of ten or more. The read gets to within 3 residues of the CDR3 end, and the germline J gene fills in the rest. This rearrangement joins TRBV20-1 to TRBJ1-2, with 7 nucleotides matching TRBD1. Looked up from germline, CDR1 is DFQATT and CDR2 is SNEGSKA (reference sequence). This CDR3 is built from 12 residues. J lost 1 base, V lost 7 bases, and 3 bases had no gene match. The CDR3 bases that were read are TGCAGTGGGGGACAGCGTAACTATGGC. Its translation: CSGGQRNYG. The entire CDR3 protein is CSGGQRNYGYTF.